The clone carrying this T cell receptor beta chain occurred once. The data are from a study of blood T cell repertoires in COVID-19. The V and J ends lost 3 bases and 9 bases, in that order; junction bases with no gene match: 6. The CDR3 is 15 amino acids. Germline V gene lookup returns CDR1 MDHEN and CDR2 SYDVKM. Profiling relied on immunoSEQ multiplex PCR, and the TCRdb table lists in-frame clones only, not all of them. The table records 410,000 or so clones, approximately 91% of them present only once. The rearrangement joins TRBV28 to TRBJ2-1; 12 nucleotides line up with TRBD2. Sequencing was performed on peripheral blood. The TCR comes from a woman aged 40 to 55 with COVID-19, enrolled during active disease. The CDR3 region has the DNA TGTGCCAGCAGTTTCCTAGCGGGAGGGGAAGTTGAGCAGTTCTTC. The encoded protein is CASSFLAGGEVEQFF.